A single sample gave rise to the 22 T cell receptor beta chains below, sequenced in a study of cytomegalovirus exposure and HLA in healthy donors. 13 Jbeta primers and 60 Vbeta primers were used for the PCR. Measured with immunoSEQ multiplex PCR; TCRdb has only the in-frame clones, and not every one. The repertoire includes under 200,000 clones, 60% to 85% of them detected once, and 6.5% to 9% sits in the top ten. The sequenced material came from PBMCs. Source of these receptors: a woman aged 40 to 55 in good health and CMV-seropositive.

Written as DNA, the CDR3 is TGTGCCTGGAGTGTTGGGCTGGGAGACACCATATATTTT. Translated: CAWSVGLGDTIYF. The rearrangement joins TRBV30 to TRBJ1-3; D is unclear. The CDR3 contains 13 residues. Germline V gives CDR1 GTSNPN, CDR2 SVGIG (reference sequence). The ends were cut back, 0 bases at V and 8 bases at J, with 11 bases in the middle.

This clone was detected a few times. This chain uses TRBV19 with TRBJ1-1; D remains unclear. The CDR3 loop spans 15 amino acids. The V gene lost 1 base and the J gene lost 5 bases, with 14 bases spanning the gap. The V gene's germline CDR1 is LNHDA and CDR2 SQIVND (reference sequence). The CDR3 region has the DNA TGTGCCAGTAGTATAGGCTCGGCAGGTCAGACTGAAGCTTTCTTT. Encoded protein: CASSIGSAGQTEAFF.

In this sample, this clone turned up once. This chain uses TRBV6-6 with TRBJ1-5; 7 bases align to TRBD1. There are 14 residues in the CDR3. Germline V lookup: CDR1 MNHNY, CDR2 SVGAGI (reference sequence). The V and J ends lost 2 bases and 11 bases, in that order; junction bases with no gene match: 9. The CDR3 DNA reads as TGTGCCAGCAGTTACCGACAGGGATATGAGTCCCAGCATTTT. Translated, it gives CASSYRQGYESQHF.

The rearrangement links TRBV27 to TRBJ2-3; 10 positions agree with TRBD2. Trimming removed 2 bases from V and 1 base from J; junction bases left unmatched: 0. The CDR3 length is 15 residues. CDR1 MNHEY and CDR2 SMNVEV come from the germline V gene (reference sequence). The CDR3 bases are TGTGCCAGCAGTTTAACTAGCGGGGGCACAGATACGCAGTATTTT. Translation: CASSLTSGGTDTQYF.

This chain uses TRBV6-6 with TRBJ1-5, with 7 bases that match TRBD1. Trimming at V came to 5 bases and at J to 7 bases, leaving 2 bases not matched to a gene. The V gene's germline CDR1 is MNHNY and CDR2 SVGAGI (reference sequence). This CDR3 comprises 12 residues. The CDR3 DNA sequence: TGTGCCAGCAGTCAGGGGGTCCAGCCCCAGCATTTT. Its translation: CASSQGVQPQHF.

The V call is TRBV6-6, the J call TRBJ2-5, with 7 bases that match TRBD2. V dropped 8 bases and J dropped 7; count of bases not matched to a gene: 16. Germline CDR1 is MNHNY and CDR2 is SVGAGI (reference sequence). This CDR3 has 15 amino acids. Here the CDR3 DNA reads TGTGCCAGCTCGCGGAATAGCGGGCTTGGAGGGACCCAGTACTTC. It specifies CASSRNSGLGGTQYF.

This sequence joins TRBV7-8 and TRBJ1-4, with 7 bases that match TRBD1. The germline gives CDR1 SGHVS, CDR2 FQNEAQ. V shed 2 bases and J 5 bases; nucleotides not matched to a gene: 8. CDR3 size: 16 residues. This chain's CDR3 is CASSLLEGARNEKLFF. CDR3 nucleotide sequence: TGTGCCAGCAGCTTACTCGAGGGGGCGAGAAATGAAAAACTGTTTTTT.

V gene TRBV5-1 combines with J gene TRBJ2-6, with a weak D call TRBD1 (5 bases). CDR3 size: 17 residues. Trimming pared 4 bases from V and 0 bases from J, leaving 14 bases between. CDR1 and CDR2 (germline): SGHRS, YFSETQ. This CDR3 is CASSQFYRPSGANVLTF. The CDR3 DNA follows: TGCGCCAGCAGCCAATTTTACAGGCCCTCTGGGGCCAACGTCCTGACTTTC.

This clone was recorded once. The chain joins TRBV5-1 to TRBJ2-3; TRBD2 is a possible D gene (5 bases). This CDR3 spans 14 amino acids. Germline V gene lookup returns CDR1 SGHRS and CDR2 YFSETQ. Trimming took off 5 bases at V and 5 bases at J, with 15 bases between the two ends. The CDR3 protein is CASSFGLRGDTQYF. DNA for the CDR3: TGCGCCAGCAGTTTTGGGTTACGGGGAGATACGCAGTATTTT.

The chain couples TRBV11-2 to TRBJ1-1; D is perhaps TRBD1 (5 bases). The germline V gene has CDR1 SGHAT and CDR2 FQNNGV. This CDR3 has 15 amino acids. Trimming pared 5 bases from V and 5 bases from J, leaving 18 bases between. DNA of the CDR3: TGTGCCAGCAGCCCCGGGGGGGATGTATTTACTGAAGCTTTCTTT. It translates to CASSPGGDVFTEAFF.

CDR3 coding DNA: TGTGCCAGCAGCCCCGGACAAAGCAGTCAGTACTTC. Amino acids: CASSPGQSSQYF. The chain uses TRBV5-6 and TRBJ2-4; tentative D call: TRBD1 (5 bases). The length of the CDR3 is 12 residues. The germline V gene has CDR1 SGHDT and CDR2 YYEEEE. The V gene lost 4 bases and the J gene lost 12 bases, with 14 bases spanning the gap.

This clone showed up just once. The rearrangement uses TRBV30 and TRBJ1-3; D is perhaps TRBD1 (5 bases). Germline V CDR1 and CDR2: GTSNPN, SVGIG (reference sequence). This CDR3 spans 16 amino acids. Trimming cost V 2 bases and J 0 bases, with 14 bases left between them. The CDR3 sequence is CAWSTSGPYSGNTIYF. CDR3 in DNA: TGTGCCTGGAGTACCTCAGGGCCATACTCTGGAAACACCATATATTTT.

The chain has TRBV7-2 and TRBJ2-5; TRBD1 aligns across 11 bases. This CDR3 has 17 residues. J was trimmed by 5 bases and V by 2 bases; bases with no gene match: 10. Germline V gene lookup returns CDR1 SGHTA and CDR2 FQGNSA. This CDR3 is CASSLFLGDRGWETQYF. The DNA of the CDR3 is TGTGCCAGCAGCTTATTCCTCGGGGACAGGGGGTGGGAGACCCAGTACTTC. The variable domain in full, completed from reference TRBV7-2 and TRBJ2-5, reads GAGVSQSPSNKVTEKGKDVELRCDPISGHTALYWYRQSLGQGLEFLIYFQGNSAPDKSGLPSDRFSAERTGGSVSTLTIQRTQQEDSAVYLCASSLFLGDRGWETQYFGPGTRLLVL.

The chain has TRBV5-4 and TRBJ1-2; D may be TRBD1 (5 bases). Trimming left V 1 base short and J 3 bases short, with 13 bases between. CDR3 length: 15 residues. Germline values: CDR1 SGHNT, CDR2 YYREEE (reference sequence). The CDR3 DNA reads TGTGCCAGCAGCTTGCTGGGGGGTGGTTACTATGGCTACACCTTC. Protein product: CASSLLGGGYYGYTF.

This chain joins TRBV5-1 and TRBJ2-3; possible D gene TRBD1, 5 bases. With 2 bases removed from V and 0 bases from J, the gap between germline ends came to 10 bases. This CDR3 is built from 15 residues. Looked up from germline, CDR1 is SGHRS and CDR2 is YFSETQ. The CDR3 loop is CASSFLDISTDTQYF. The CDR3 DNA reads TGCGCCAGCAGCTTTCTGGACATTAGCACAGATACGCAGTATTTT.

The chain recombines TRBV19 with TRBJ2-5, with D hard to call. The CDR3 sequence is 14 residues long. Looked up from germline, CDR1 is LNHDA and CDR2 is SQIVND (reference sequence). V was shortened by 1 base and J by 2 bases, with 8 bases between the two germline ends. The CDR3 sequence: CASSIGWQQETQYF. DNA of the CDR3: TGTGCCAGTAGTATAGGGTGGCAGCAAGAGACCCAGTACTTC.

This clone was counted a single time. CDR3 protein: CASSVLAKNIQYF. The CDR3 nucleotides read TGTGCCAGCAGTGTCCTAGCCAAAAACATTCAGTACTTC. This chain connects TRBV13 to TRBJ2-4; no reliable D call. This CDR3 comprises 13 residues. CDR1 PRHDT and CDR2 FYEKMQ come from the germline V gene (reference sequence). V was cut by 6 bases and J by 0 bases, with 6 bases left in between.

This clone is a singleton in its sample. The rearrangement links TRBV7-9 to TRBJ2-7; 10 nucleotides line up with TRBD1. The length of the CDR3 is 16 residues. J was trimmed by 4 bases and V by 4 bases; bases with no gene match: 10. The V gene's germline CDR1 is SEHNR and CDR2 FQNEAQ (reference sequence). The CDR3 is CASSSPQTGGGYEQYF. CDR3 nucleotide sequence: TGTGCCAGCAGCTCCCCCCAGACAGGGGGCGGATACGAGCAGTACTTC.

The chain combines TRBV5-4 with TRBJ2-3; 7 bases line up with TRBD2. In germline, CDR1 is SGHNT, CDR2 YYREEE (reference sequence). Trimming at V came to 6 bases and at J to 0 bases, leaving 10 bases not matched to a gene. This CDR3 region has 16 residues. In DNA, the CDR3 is TGTGCCAGCACCAAATCCTGGGGAGGGAGCACAGATACGCAGTATTTT. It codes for CASTKSWGGSTDTQYF.

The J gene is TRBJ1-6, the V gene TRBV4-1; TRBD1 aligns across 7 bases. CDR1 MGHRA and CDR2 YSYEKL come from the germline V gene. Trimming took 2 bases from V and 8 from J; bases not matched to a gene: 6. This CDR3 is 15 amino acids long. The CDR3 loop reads CASSQTGTEDSPLHF. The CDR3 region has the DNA TGCGCCAGCAGCCAAACGGGGACAGAAGATTCACCCCTCCACTTT.

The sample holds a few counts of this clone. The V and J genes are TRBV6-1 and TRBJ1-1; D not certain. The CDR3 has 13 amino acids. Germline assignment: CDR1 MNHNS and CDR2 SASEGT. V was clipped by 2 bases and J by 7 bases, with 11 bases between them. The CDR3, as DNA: TGTGCCAGCAGTGAAATAGATCGGGATGAAGCTTTCTTT. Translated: CASSEIDRDEAFF.

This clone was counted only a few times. The CDR3 here is CASSDTGINQPQHF. The CDR3 nucleotides read TGCGCCAGCAGCGATACAGGGATCAATCAGCCCCAGCATTTT. V gene TRBV5-1 combines with J gene TRBJ1-5, with a tentative D call TRBD1 (6 bases). The CDR3 covers 14 residues. V was cut by 4 bases and J by 3 bases, with 11 bases left in between. Germline CDR1 reads SGHRS; CDR2 reads YFSETQ.